A selection of T cell receptor beta chains follows, all from one sample in a study of CD8+ T cells in alopecia areata. This table comes from immunoSEQ multiplex PCR, and its TCRdb copy is limited to in-frame clones, with some not included. In the table there are around 100,000 clones, 85% to 90% of which are singletons. This specimen consisted of CD8+ T cells sorted from blood, obtained around week 30, from a patient treated with tofacitinib. The receptors come from a human donor with alopecia areata. Each CDR3 is given with its conserved first and last residue. The order of the fields is V gene, clone size, D gene, J gene, CDR3 DNA, CDR3 protein. D genes are given only for firm matches. The listing skips clone size in some rows; elsewhere it reads once, few, many or a size class.

TRBV5-1	.	TRBD1	TRBJ2-7	TGCGCCAGCAGCGGACCGGCAGGGGGCTCCTACGAGCAGTACTTC	CASSGPAGGSYEQYF
TRBV9	.	.	TRBJ1-1	TGTGCCAGCAGCCCCGGACATAACACTGAAGCTTTCTTT	CASSPGHNTEAFF
TRBV9	once	TRBD1	TRBJ2-7	TGTGCCAGCAGCGTAGCCGGACAGGGTCCCTACGAGCAGTACTTC	CASSVAGQGPYEQYF
TRBV7-9	.	.	TRBJ2-7	TGTGCCAGCAGCTTAGAGGGGGGCGTCGAGCAGTACTTC	CASSLEGGVEQYF
TRBV4-1	.	.	TRBJ2-1	TGCGCCAGCAGCCAAGAGAACCGCCTCAATGAGCAGTTCTTC	CASSQENRLNEQFF
TRBV29-1	.	.	TRBJ2-7	TGCAGCGTTGAGGCCGGGGGTTACGAGCAGTACTTC	CSVEAGGYEQYF
TRBV7-2	.	.	TRBJ2-2	TGTGCCAGCAGGGCTTATACCGGGGAGCTGTTTTTT	CASRAYTGELFF
TRBV7-2	.	.	TRBJ2-5	TGTGCCAGCAGCTTATATCAGGGGCCGGGTGAGACCCAGTACTTC	CASSLYQGPGETQYF
TRBV29-1	.	.	TRBJ1-3	TGCAGCGTTGAAAGCTACTCTGGAAACACCATATATTTT	CSVESYSGNTIYF
TRBV7-9	.	.	TRBJ2-7	TGTGCCAGCACCGACCTCTCCTACGAGCAGTACTTC	CASTDLSYEQYF
TRBV7-7	.	.	TRBJ2-7	TGTGCCAGCAGCCCGGGCCCAAGCTACGAGCAGTACTTC	CASSPGPSYEQYF
TRBV5-1	.	TRBD1	TRBJ2-1	TGCGCCAGCAGTCAAGGGACAGGACCAAATGAGCAGTTCTTC	CASSQGTGPNEQFF
TRBV27	few	.	TRBJ2-5	TGTGCCAGCAGGGCCGATGGCGAAAAAGAGACCCAGTACTTC	CASRADGEKETQYF
TRBV28	medium-sized	TRBD2	TRBJ2-1	TGTGCCAGCAGTCGGCTAGCGGATAACAATGAGCAGTTCTTC	CASSRLADNNEQFF
TRBV27	.	.	TRBJ2-6	TGTGCCAGCACTGGAGGCCCCTTTGGGGCCAACGTCCTGACTTTC	CASTGGPFGANVLTF
TRBV5-6	.	.	TRBJ2-6	TGTGCCAGCAGCTTAGGGGGTTACGGGGCCAACGTCCTGACTTTC	CASSLGGYGANVLTF
TRBV5-1	.	.	TRBJ2-7	TGCGCCAGCAGTCTGGACGGTTCCTACGAGCAGTACTTC	CASSLDGSYEQYF
TRBV11-2	.	.	TRBJ2-1	TGTGCCAGCAGCTTAGTGGATGAGCAGTTCTTC	CASSLVDEQFF
TRBV6-6	.	.	TRBJ1-5	TGTGCCAGCAGCCCCGGGGAGGAAAGGCATTTT	CASSPGEERHF
TRBV13	.	.	TRBJ2-1	TGTGCCAGCAGCTTAGGCCTCGGTTTCAACAATGAGCAGTTCTTC	CASSLGLGFNNEQFF
TRBV7-8	.	TRBD2	TRBJ2-5	TGTGCCAGCAGCTCTTCTAGCGGGGACCTACAAGAGACCCAGTACTTC	CASSSSSGDLQETQYF
TRBV5-6	.	TRBD2	TRBJ2-3	TGTGCCAGCAGCCTCCTTACTAGCGGGAAGGATACGCAGTATTTT	CASSLLTSGKDTQYF
TRBV7-2	.	TRBD2	TRBJ2-1	TGTGCCAGCAGCTTTACTAGCGATTCCTACAATGAGCAGTTCTTC	CASSFTSDSYNEQFF
TRBV27	.	TRBD2	TRBJ2-1	TGTGCCAGCACTCTCGGGACTAGTCCGGGTGAGCAGTTCTTC	CASTLGTSPGEQFF